One sample yielded the 15 T cell receptor beta chains listed below, sequenced in a study of cytomegalovirus exposure and HLA in healthy donors. The PCR had 60 Vbeta and 13 Jbeta primers. Profiled with immunoSEQ multiplex PCR; TCRdb holds only in-frame clones, not every one. The sample lists 150,000 to 200,000 clones, around two thirds seen once, with about 9.4% in the top ten. Specimen: PBMCs. These receptors originate from a man aged 30 to 45 in good health and CMV-seropositive.

Concerning this clone: Other nucleotide sequences in the sample specify the same CDR3. This chain links TRBV7-3 with TRBJ1-1; D ambiguous. From germline, CDR1 is SGHTA and CDR2 FQGTGA. Trimming took off 2 bases at V and 0 bases at J, with 4 bases between the two ends. The CDR3 runs 13 residues. The CDR3 here is CASSLSVNTEAFF. Here the CDR3 DNA reads TGTGCCAGCAGCTTATCCGTGAACACTGAAGCTTTCTTT.

The chain links TRBV30 to TRBJ2-3, with 12 bases that match TRBD2. The CDR3 has 14 residues. The germline V gene has CDR1 GTSNPN and CDR2 SVGIG (reference sequence). V lost 5 bases to trimming and J lost 6 bases; unmatched junction nucleotides: 6. CDR3 sequence: CAWGLAGGPDTQYF. In DNA form, the CDR3 reads TGTGCCTGGGGGCTAGCGGGAGGGCCGGATACGCAGTATTTT.

The rearrangement uses TRBV29-1 and TRBJ2-3; 8 bases align to TRBD2. Germline values: CDR1 SQVTM, CDR2 ANQGSEA. The V gene end was trimmed by 3 bases and the J gene end by 4 bases; junction bases not matched to a gene: 3. The CDR3 sequence is 13 residues long. CDR3 nucleotides: TGCAGCGTTGAGCGGGAGGCCCCAGATACGCAGTATTTT. Residues: CSVEREAPDTQYF.

The CDR3 reads CASSPTGANTEAFF. The CDR3 DNA is TGTGCCAGTAGTCCAACAGGGGCGAACACTGAAGCTTTCTTT. The V call is TRBV19, the J call TRBJ1-1, with 7 bases matching TRBD1. The V segment lost 5 bases and the J segment 1 base; nucleotides outside the gene matches: 4. In germline, CDR1 is LNHDA, CDR2 SQIVND (reference sequence). The CDR3 is 14 residues long. Filled out from reference TRBV19 and TRBJ1-1, the complete variable domain reads DGGITQSPKYLFRKEGQNVTLSCEQNLNHDAMYWYRQDPGQGLRLIYYSQIVNDFQKGDIAEGYSVSREKKESFPLTVTSAQKNPTAFYLCASSPTGANTEAFFGQGTRLTVV.

This clone occurred once. This chain joins TRBV7-9 and TRBJ2-7; TRBD2 aligns across 8 bases. The V segment lost 4 bases and the J segment 0 bases; nucleotides outside the gene matches: 5. Germline loops: CDR1 SEHNR, CDR2 FQNEAQ (reference sequence). This CDR3 comprises 15 residues. The CDR3 bases are TGTGCCAGCAGCTCCCTGACTAGCGTCTCCTACGAGCAGTACTTC. It yields the protein CASSSLTSVSYEQYF.

This clone was picked up a small number of times. The chain combines TRBV4-1 with TRBJ2-3; 8 nucleotides match TRBD1. V gave up 5 bases and J gave up 0 bases; unmatched junction bases: 4. This CDR3 has 15 amino acids. From germline, CDR1 is MGHRA and CDR2 YSYEKL. The CDR3 here is CASSYRTGSTDTQYF. In DNA, the CDR3 is TGCGCCAGCAGCTATCGGACAGGGAGCACAGATACGCAGTATTTT.

This clone was counted only a few times. V gene TRBV28 combines with J gene TRBJ1-1; D remains unclear. The CDR3 runs 12 residues. CDR1 is MDHEN and CDR2 is SYDVKM in the germline V gene. V lost 1 base and J lost 8, with 8 bases in between. The CDR3 DNA sequence: TGTGCCAGCAGTTTATTTGGAGGGGAAGCTTTCTTT. Translation: CASSLFGGEAFF. Supplemented by reference TRBV28 and TRBJ1-1, the full variable domain reads DVKVTQSSRYLVKRTGEKVFLECVQDMDHENMFWYRQDPGLGLRLIYFSYDVKMKEKGDIPEGYSVSREKKERFSLILESASTNQTSMYLCASSLFGGEAFFGQGTRLTVV.

The chain carries TRBV4-1 and TRBJ1-6; 9 nucleotides line up with TRBD1. This CDR3 is 16 amino acids long. Germline assignment: CDR1 MGHRA and CDR2 YSYEKL. Trimming took 3 bases from V and 6 from J; bases not matched to a gene: 6. CDR3: CASSQPRDRVNSPLHF. The CDR3 DNA follows: TGCGCCAGCAGCCAGCCCCGGGACAGGGTTAATTCACCCCTCCACTTT.

On this clone: The junction differs from germline at one of its ends, possibly a read error. The CDR3 is CASSLAGGSSYEQYF. Written as DNA, the CDR3 is TGTGCCAGCAGTTTAGCGGGGGGTAGCTCCTACGAGCAGTACTTC. The chain is built from TRBV7-2 and TRBJ2-7; TRBD2 aligns across 10 bases. This CDR3 region has 15 residues. From germline, CDR1 is SGHTA and CDR2 FQGNSA.

This clone has a handful of counts. The genes are TRBV5-1 and TRBJ2-1, with 7 bases lining up with TRBD2. The CDR3 runs to 14 residues. The germline V gene has CDR1 SGHRS and CDR2 YFSETQ. With V trimmed by 0 bases and J by 6 bases, 3 bases remained unmatched. This CDR3 is CASSLELALNEQFF. DNA of the CDR3: TGCGCCAGCAGCTTGGAACTAGCGCTCAATGAGCAGTTCTTC.

The genes are TRBV5-6 and TRBJ2-1; 13 positions match TRBD2. Unmatched junction bases numbered 10, after V lost 0 bases and J lost 4 bases. Looked up from germline, CDR1 is SGHDT and CDR2 is YYEEEE. CDR3 size: 19 residues. In DNA form, the CDR3 reads TGTGCCAGCAGCTTGGAGGCCTGGACTAGCGGGAGATCTTACAATGAGCAGTTCTTC. It codes for CASSLEAWTSGRSYNEQFF. Full variable domain (missing parts from reference TRBV5-6 and TRBJ2-1): DAGVTQSPTHLIKTRGQQVTLRCSPKSGHDTVSWYQQALGQGPQFIFQYYEEEERQRGNFPDRFSGHQFPNYSSELNVNALLLGDSALYLCASSLEAWTSGRSYNEQFFGPGTRLTVL.

The genes are TRBV6-1 and TRBJ2-5; 8 nucleotides agree with TRBD1. The closer fit of TRBJ2-7 to the DNA end suggests the J call may be wrong. The germline gives CDR1 MNHNS, CDR2 SASEGT. The CDR3 spans 14 residues. Written as DNA, the CDR3 is TGTGCCAGCAGGGAGACAGGGGCTGCCTACGAGCAGTACTTC. Protein: CASRETGAAYEQYF.

The chain combines TRBV4-1 with TRBJ2-1, with D tentatively TRBD2 (8 bases). V lost 0 bases to trimming and J lost 8 bases, with 17 bases between them. CDR1 is MGHRA, CDR2 YSYEKL, per germline. This CDR3 contains 16 residues. The chain's CDR3 is CASSQEIGTRGHEQFF. As DNA, the CDR3 is TGCGCCAGCAGCCAAGAGATCGGGACTAGGGGGCATGAGCAGTTCTTC.

This chain uses TRBV28 with TRBJ2-1; perhaps TRBD1 as D (6 bases). Germline loops: CDR1 MDHEN, CDR2 SYDVKM. The CDR3 length is 13 residues. The V gene lost 7 bases and the J gene lost 7 bases, with 14 bases spanning the gap. The CDR3 region is CASTLQGPNEQFF. In DNA form, the CDR3 reads TGTGCCAGCACTCTACAGGGACCGAATGAGCAGTTCTTC.

The rearrangement links TRBV30 to TRBJ2-7; D remains unclear. Germline V lookup: CDR1 GTSNPN, CDR2 SVGIG (reference sequence). The length of the CDR3 is 14 residues. Trimming removed 0 bases at V and 3 bases at J, with 12 bases between. CDR3 coding DNA: TGTGCCTGGAGTGTACTGGGCAGGTTCTACGAGCAGTACTTC. Its translation is CAWSVLGRFYEQYF.